The entry below gives a single T cell receptor (beta chain) sequence along with its context. What it recognizes is unknown. The CDR3 sequence is 15 residues long. Germline loops: CDR1 SEHNR, CDR2 FQNEAQ (reference sequence). V lost 1 base and J lost 6, with 14 bases in between. The data stem from a study of T cell responses to AZD1222 COVID-19 vaccine. Broader study findings: Donor demographics were predominantly white British with a female majority; clonal diversity may be underestimated.

TCRdb's copy holds only in-frame clones and misses some; the assay was immunoSEQ multiplex PCR. The repertoire has 110,000 or so clones, around 84% of them found once; the top ten carry approximately 15%. The gene calls are TRBV7-9 and TRBJ2-3; no firm D call. The sample here was peripheral blood, taken 28 days after the second AZD1222 dose. The sequence came from an adult who received the AZD1222 COVID-19 vaccine. The CDR3 loop is CASSLGAESVDTQYF. Here the CDR3 DNA reads TGTGCCAGCAGCTTAGGGGCCGAAAGTGTGGATACGCAGTATTTT. The full variable domain, with the rest looked up from reference TRBV7-9 and TRBJ2-3, is DTGVSQNPRHKITKRGQNVTFRCDPISEHNRLYWYRQTLGQGPEFLTYFQNEAQLEKSRLLSDRFSAERPKGSFSTLEIQRTEQGDSAMYLCASSLGAESVDTQYFGPGTRLTVL.